This record looks at one T cell receptor (beta chain) sequence and its context. This entry comes from a study of blood T cell repertoires in COVID-19. For the study at large: COVID-19 samples, acute and convalescent, were from the United States, Italy and Spain. T cells, B-cell-depleted T cells, or PBMCs supplied cDNA or gDNA.

In germline, CDR1 is SGHTS, CDR2 YDEGEE. V was trimmed by 2 bases and J by 6 bases, leaving 16 bases between them. The CDR3 loop spans 15 amino acids. The table came from immunoSEQ multiplex PCR; TCRdb's copy has only in-frame clones and leaves some out. The data show 230,000 or so clones, with roughly 88% seen just once and approximately 2.3% held by the top ten. Material: peripheral blood. This clonotype was sampled from a man aged 35 to 55 who had recovered from COVID-19. The rearrangement uses TRBV5-8 and TRBJ2-3; D is possibly TRBD2 (6 bases). CDR3 amino acids: CASSLGTGLEDTQYF. The CDR3 nucleotides read TGTGCCAGCAGCTTAGGGACTGGCTTGGAGGATACGCAGTATTTT.